The clone carrying this T cell receptor (beta chain) was found once. Germline CDR1 reads MNHEY; CDR2 reads SMNVEV (reference sequence). This CDR3 is 15 amino acids long. Trimming took 5 bases from V and 3 from J, leaving 16 bases between them. The table came from immunoSEQ multiplex PCR; TCRdb's copy has only in-frame clones and leaves some out. The sample comprises about 310,000 clones, roughly 89% of which are singletons, and about 8.4% rests with the top ten. This entry belongs to a study of blood T cell repertoires in COVID-19. Study overall: The cDNA or gDNA used as material had been derived from T cells, B-cell-depleted T cells, or PBMCs.

The TCR was taken from a woman in her 30s who had recovered from COVID-19. The rearrangement links TRBV27 to TRBJ1-2; D might be TRBD1 (6 bases). The sequencing input was PBMCs or T cells enriched from blood (not recorded which). CDR3 nucleotides: TGTGCCAGCAGTCCCTCGGGGGGGCTTTACTATGGCTACACCTTC. Translated, it gives CASSPSGGLYYGYTF.